These 14 T cell receptor beta chains share one sample of origin, sequenced in a study of graft-versus-host responses after intestinal transplantation. The repertoire was sequenced with immunoSEQ multiplex PCR; TCRdb's copy has only in-frame clones and lacks some. The table has about 120,000 clones, more than 80% seen once; the top ten hold about 0.25%. Their target antigens are unknown. Material: unstimulated CD4+ T cells sorted from spleen or lymph node cells, obtained before transplant. These receptors came from a human donor who was the organ donor for an intestinal transplant.

This clone was seen more than once but under ten times. The rearrangement joins TRBV28 to TRBJ1-5; 7 bases fit TRBD1. The CDR3 spans 16 residues. Per germline, CDR1 MDHEN and CDR2 SYDVKM. J gave up 5 bases and V 3 bases, and 10 bases lay outside the gene matches. The CDR3 DNA reads as TGTGCCAGCAGTTTCGGTGCCAGGGGGGTGGATCAGCCCCAGCATTTT. Protein: CASSFGARGVDQPQHF.

As for this clone: The identical CDR3 is also encoded by other nucleotide sequences in the sample. The chain carries TRBV9 and TRBJ2-1; no reliable D call. The germline V and J ends were trimmed by 0 bases and 3 bases, with 4 bases remaining between them. CDR1 SGDLS and CDR2 YYNGEE come from the germline V gene. The length of the CDR3 is 13 residues. This CDR3 reads CASSVASYNEQFF. DNA for the CDR3: TGTGCCAGCAGCGTAGCTAGCTACAATGAGCAGTTCTTC. Drawing the rest from reference TRBV9 and TRBJ2-1, the complete variable domain is DSGVTQTPKHLITATGQRVTLRCSPRSGDLSVYWYQQSLDQGLQFLIQYYNGEERAKGNILERFSAQQFPDLHSELNLSSLELGDSALYFCASSVASYNEQFFGPGTRLTVL.

The chain carries TRBV7-9 and TRBJ2-7; TRBD2 agrees at 8 bases. CDR1 is SEHNR, CDR2 FQNEAQ, per germline (reference sequence). Losses at the gene ends were 5 bases for V and 4 bases for J; bases not matched to a gene: 7. CDR3 length: 14 residues. The CDR3 spells CASSRGLVVYEQYF. CDR3 DNA: TGTGCCAGCAGCCGGGGACTAGTTGTATACGAGCAGTACTTC.

The V call is TRBV19, the J call TRBJ1-5, with 7 bases aligning to TRBD1. CDR3 length equals 13 residues. Germline CDR1 LNHDA, CDR2 SQIVND (reference sequence). The V gene end was trimmed by 6 bases and the J gene end by 7 bases; junction bases not matched to a gene: 6. This CDR3 reads CASSRGGHQPQHF. CDR3 in DNA: TGTGCCAGTAGCAGGGGGGGACACCAGCCCCAGCATTTT.

The chain carries TRBV7-6 and TRBJ1-4; TRBD1 is a possible D gene (6 bases). The CDR3 contains 16 residues. The ends were cut back, 1 base at V and 8 bases at J, with 17 bases in the middle. Germline values: CDR1 SGHVS, CDR2 FNYEAQ. The CDR3 loop reads CASSLEPGQPSEKLFF. The CDR3 DNA reads as TGTGCCAGCAGCTTAGAGCCGGGACAACCTAGCGAAAAACTGTTTTTT.

The chain employs TRBV15 and TRBJ2-3; 9 bases map to TRBD1. V lost 1 base, J lost 3 bases, and 8 bases stayed unmatched. Germline V gene data show CDR1 as LNHNV and CDR2 as YYDKDF (reference sequence). This CDR3 has 17 residues. The chain's CDR3 is CATSRAIGQGWTDTQYF. CDR3 sequence (DNA): TGTGCCACCAGCAGAGCCATTGGACAGGGGTGGACAGATACGCAGTATTTT. Based on the CDR3 plus reference TRBV15 and TRBJ2-3, the full variable domain is DAMVIQNPRYQVTQFGKPVTLSCSQTLNHNVMYWYQQKSSQAPKLLFHYYDKDFNNEADTPDNFQSRRPNTSFCFLDIRSPGLGDTAMYLCATSRAIGQGWTDTQYFGPGTRLTVL.

A single count supports this clone. Sequence at one end of the junction differs from germline and may be a read error. The chain uses TRBV2 and TRBJ2-5, with D perhaps given as TRBD1 or TRBD2 (6 bases each). Germline lookup yields CDR1 SNHLY and CDR2 FYNNEI. CDR3 size: 14 residues. The DNA for the CDR3 is TGTGCCCGCAGTGTGTCGGGGGCGGGGGAGACCCAGTACTTC. Protein sequence: CARSVSGAGETQYF.

The chain joins TRBV11-2 to TRBJ2-7, with 11 nucleotides matching TRBD2. From germline, CDR1 is SGHAT and CDR2 FQNNGV. This CDR3 spans 16 amino acids. After removal of 5 bases from V and 6 bases from J, the junction contained 12 bases not matched to a gene. CDR3 nucleotide sequence: TGTGCCAGCAGCGTATTACTAGCGGGAGCCCTATCCGAGCAGTACTTC. This translates into CASSVLLAGALSEQYF.

In its sample, this clone was seen once. V is TRBV5-4 and J is TRBJ1-2; D is uncertain. V dropped 0 bases and J dropped 4 bases, with 4 bases sitting between them. CDR3 length: 12 amino acids. The germline CDR1 and CDR2 sequences are SGHNT and YYREEE (reference sequence). Here the CDR3 DNA reads TGTGCCAGCAGCTTGGACACCTATGGCTACACCTTC. Amino acids: CASSLDTYGYTF.

The chain carries TRBV11-2 and TRBJ2-5; 12 bases match TRBD2. Germline V gene data show CDR1 as SGHAT and CDR2 as FQNNGV. The V gene end was trimmed by 1 base and the J gene end by 5 bases; junction bases not matched to a gene: 5. The length of the CDR3 is 16 residues. CDR3 nucleotides: TGTGCCAGCAGCTTAGCTCTAGCGGGAGGGGGGGAGACCCAGTACTTC. It encodes CASSLALAGGGETQYF.

The CDR3 sequence is CASSQAGGTGEQYF. For the CDR3, the DNA is TGTGCCAGCAGCCAAGCGGGGGGAACTGGCGAGCAGTACTTC. The rearrangement uses TRBV14 and TRBJ2-7; 7 bases fit TRBD2. The CDR3 has 14 amino acids. Germline trimming cut 1 base from V and 6 bases from J; bases unmatched to any gene: 6. Germline-derived CDR1 and CDR2 are SGHDN and FVKESK.

The genes are TRBV19 and TRBJ1-2; D remains unclear. Between the trimmed V and J ends, which lost 3 bases and 4 bases, there was a span of 9 bases. Germline CDR1 and CDR2: LNHDA and SQIVND (reference sequence). The CDR3 is 13 amino acids. The CDR3 here is CASSMMGRYGYTF. Written as DNA, the CDR3 is TGTGCCAGTAGTATGATGGGTCGCTATGGCTACACCTTC.

This clone was observed a single time. CDR3 amino acids: CASSLKPGLAGADTQYF. CDR3 nucleotide sequence: TGTGCCAGCAGTTTGAAACCGGGACTAGCGGGAGCAGATACGCAGTATTTT. This chain joins TRBV27 and TRBJ2-3; 14 positions match TRBD2. V lost 3 bases and J lost 4; bases outside the gene matches: 6. Germline assignment: CDR1 MNHEY and CDR2 SMNVEV (reference sequence). The CDR3 loop spans 17 amino acids.

This clone turned up a few times. Here the CDR3 DNA reads TGTGCCAGCAGTCGTGGGGCGGGCCTCTACGAGCAGTACTTC. Protein sequence: CASSRGAGLYEQYF. The rearrangement joins TRBV6-6 to TRBJ2-7; D might be TRBD1 or TRBD2, each matching 5 bases. V lost 5 bases and J 3 bases, leaving 14 bases between the germline ends. The germline V gene encodes CDR1 MNHNY and CDR2 SVGAGI (reference sequence). The CDR3 is 14 amino acids.